The 18 T cell receptor beta chains listed next were all sequenced from one sample in a study. TCRdb re-derived calls from the 5' RACE reads in MiXCR, one entry per CDR3 protein. This table holds about 60,000 distinct CDR3 sequences, 30% found once. Sequencing was done on a sample of tumor-infiltrating naive CD4+ T cells sorted from the breast tumor. The subset denotes: naive CD4+ T cells, CD4+CD45RA+CD25-. These receptors originate from a female donor with breast cancer.

V gene TRBV10-3 combines with J gene TRBJ2-7; D perhaps matches TRBD1 (6 bases). V lost 4 bases and J 3 bases, leaving 19 bases between the germline ends. Germline lookup yields CDR1 ENHRY and CDR2 SYGVKD. The CDR3 totals 16 residues. The CDR3 loop reads CAISAHDRDKGYEQYF. Written as DNA, the CDR3 is TGTGCCATCAGTGCCCACGACCGGGACAAAGGCTACGAGCAGTACTTC.

The J gene is TRBJ1-2, the V gene TRBV4-3, with no clear D. The length of the CDR3 is 13 residues. The ends were cut back, 1 base at V and 9 bases at J, with 12 bases in the middle. The germline gives CDR1 LGHNA, CDR2 YSLEER. The CDR3 reads CASSQVGQESYTF. The CDR3 nucleotides are TGCGCCAGCAGCCAAGTCGGGCAGGAAAGCTACACCTTC.

This clonotype was seen a handful of times. The V and J genes are TRBV28 and TRBJ1-2; no definite D call. Looked up from germline, CDR1 is MDHEN and CDR2 is SYDVKM. The length of the CDR3 is 14 residues. V was shortened by 2 bases and J by 3 bases, with 10 bases between the two germline ends. The CDR3 is CASSLGQYHYGYTF. The CDR3 DNA is TGTGCCAGCAGTTTAGGGCAGTATCACTATGGCTACACCTTC.

V usage is TRBV12-3 or TRBV12-4 and J usage is TRBJ2-6; maybe TRBD1 (6 bases). This CDR3 comprises 15 residues. V was cut by 4 bases and J by 0 bases, with 7 bases left in between. CDR3 bases: TGTGCCAGCAGTTACAGGGCCTCTGGGGCCAACGTCCTGACTTTC. Protein product: CASSYRASGANVLTF.

In its sample, this clonotype was seen many times. The V and J genes are TRBV7-2 and TRBJ2-3; unclear D gene. V lost 1 base and J 3 bases, leaving 2 bases between the germline ends. The V gene's germline CDR1 is SGHTA and CDR2 FQGNSA. This CDR3 is built from 12 residues. The CDR3 DNA reads TGTGCCAGCAGCTTAGAAACAGATACGCAGTATTTT. Translation: CASSLETDTQYF.

With regard to this clonotype: A read error is possible here, since a much larger clone lies one base away. The chain uses TRBV12-3 or TRBV12-4 and TRBJ1-2; D is undetermined. The CDR3 spans 12 residues. CDR3 amino acids: CAGSLLASGYTF. CDR3 nucleotide sequence: TGTGCCGGCAGTTTATTGGCTAGTGGCTACACCTTC.

This clonotype was seen more than once but under ten times. V usage is TRBV11-2 and J usage is TRBJ2-1; D remains unclear. Looked up from germline, CDR1 is SGHAT and CDR2 is FQNNGV. The V end lost 4 bases, the J end lost 1 base, and 11 bases lay between the germline ends. The CDR3 runs to 15 residues. CDR3 sequence (DNA): TGTGCCAGCAGCTCCCGTATAGCTTCCTACAATGAGCAGTTCTTC. It codes for CASSSRIASYNEQFF.

This clonotype has more than one count but fewer than ten. The genes are TRBV5-1 and TRBJ1-1, with 7 bases that match TRBD1. Germline V gene sequence: CDR1 SGHRS, CDR2 YFSETQ. The CDR3 runs 17 residues. Trimming removed 2 bases from V and 3 bases from J; junction bases left unmatched: 13. This CDR3 is CASSFGPMRQGHTEAFF. In nucleotides, the CDR3 is TGCGCCAGCAGCTTCGGCCCGATGAGACAGGGCCACACTGAAGCTTTCTTT.

The sample holds a few counts of this clonotype. Just one base apart from a much larger clone, this may be a read error. This chain connects TRBV5-1 to TRBJ2-7; 8 nucleotides align to TRBD1. CDR1 SGHRS and CDR2 YFSETQ come from the germline V gene. The CDR3 covers 17 residues. Trimming took 0 bases from V and 7 from J; bases not matched to a gene: 15. CDR3: CASSLAFVGTGYNEQYF. The CDR3, as DNA: TGCGCCAGCAGCTTGGCCTTTGTTGGGACAGGATACAATGAGCAGTACTTC.

This clonotype showed up many times. The chain recombines TRBV4-2 with TRBJ1-1, with a possible D match to TRBD1 (6 bases). The V gene's germline CDR1 is LGHNA and CDR2 YNFKEQ. V dropped 4 bases and J dropped 1 base, with 10 bases sitting between them. CDR3 length: 14 amino acids. The CDR3: CASSRTQGNTEAFF. The CDR3 DNA reads TGTGCCAGCAGCCGAACACAGGGGAACACTGAAGCTTTCTTT.

The chain combines TRBV12-3 or TRBV12-4 with TRBJ2-5; 8 nucleotides match TRBD1. The length of the CDR3 is 13 residues. Trimming took 8 bases from V and 5 from J; bases not matched to a gene: 7. The chain's CDR3 is CASGYRGKETQYF. The DNA for the CDR3 is TGTGCCAGCGGTTACAGGGGGAAGGAGACCCAGTACTTC.

The V and J genes are TRBV20-1 and TRBJ1-3; TRBD1 aligns across 9 bases. V trimming: 6 bases; J trimming: 4 bases; junction bases outside the gene matches: 7. The CDR3 totals 14 residues. CDR1 and CDR2 (germline): DFQATT, SNEGSKA (reference sequence). CDR3 region: CSATGTGTGNTIYF. CDR3 nucleotides: TGCAGTGCCACCGGGACAGGGACCGGAAACACCATATATTTT.

The chain recombines TRBV5-1 with TRBJ1-2; D is uncertain. CDR1 SGHRS and CDR2 YFSETQ come from the germline V gene. Trimming shortened V by 0 bases and J by 0 bases, and 9 bases separated the two germline ends. The CDR3 extends over 15 amino acids. CDR3: CASSLGQGANYGYTF. The CDR3 DNA is TGCGCCAGCAGCTTGGGACAAGGAGCTAACTATGGCTACACCTTC.

J is TRBJ2-7 and V is TRBV6-5, with D perhaps TRBD1 or TRBD2 (5 bases each). The CDR3 consists of 16 residues. The germline V and J ends were trimmed by 6 bases and 6 bases, with 24 bases remaining between them. Germline CDR1 reads MNHEY; CDR2 reads SVGAGI. This CDR3 reads CASSSHLVGTWSEQYF. The CDR3 region has the DNA TGTGCCAGCAGCTCGCACCTCGTGGGGACCTGGTCCGAGCAGTACTTC.

V usage is TRBV5-6 and J usage is TRBJ1-3; possible D gene TRBD1, 6 bases. The CDR3 contains 17 residues. Trimming removed 1 base from V and 2 bases from J, with 16 bases in between. Germline V gene sequence: CDR1 SGHDT, CDR2 YYEEEE. The DNA for the CDR3 is TGTGCCAGCAGCTTGTTCACCGGGGGGCCTCCTGGAAACACCATATATTTT. Residues: CASSLFTGGPPGNTIYF.

The chain combines TRBV6-2 or TRBV6-3 with TRBJ1-1; D may be TRBD1 (5 bases). The germline gives CDR1 MNHEY, CDR2 SVGEGT. The CDR3 totals 15 residues. The V end was cut by 6 bases, the J end by 2 bases, with 16 bases between. CDR3 amino acids: CASSPRLQGNTEAFF. The CDR3 DNA is TGTGCCAGCAGCCCACGGTTGCAGGGAAACACTGAAGCTTTCTTT.

About this clonotype itself: A much larger clone sits a single nucleotide away, making a read error possible. The V call is TRBV29-1, the J call TRBJ2-7; D is unresolved. Trimming cost V 7 bases and J 2 bases, with 12 bases left between them. Germline lookup yields CDR1 SQVTM and CDR2 ANQGSEA. This CDR3 has 12 amino acids. CDR3 nucleotide sequence: TGCAGCGCTACGACGGCCGCCTACGAGCAGTACTTC. Residues: CSATTAAYEQYF.

This clonotype was observed a handful of times. V gene TRBV7-3 combines with J gene TRBJ2-1, with 10 bases fitting TRBD2. With 2 bases clipped from V and 2 bases from J, the junction kept 6 bases outside the gene matches. The CDR3 has 17 residues. Germline V gene data show CDR1 as SGHTA and CDR2 as FQGTGA. The DNA of the CDR3 is TGTGCCAGCAGCTTAGATCACACTAGCGGGACCTACAATGAGCAGTTCTTC. Protein: CASSLDHTSGTYNEQFF. Together with reference TRBV7-3 and TRBJ2-1, the CDR3 gives the full variable domain: GAGVSQTPSNKVTEKGKYVELRCDPISGHTALYWYRQSLGQGPEFLIYFQGTGAADDSGLPNDRFFAVRPEGSVSTLKIQRTERGDSAVYLCASSLDHTSGTYNEQFFGPGTRLTVL.